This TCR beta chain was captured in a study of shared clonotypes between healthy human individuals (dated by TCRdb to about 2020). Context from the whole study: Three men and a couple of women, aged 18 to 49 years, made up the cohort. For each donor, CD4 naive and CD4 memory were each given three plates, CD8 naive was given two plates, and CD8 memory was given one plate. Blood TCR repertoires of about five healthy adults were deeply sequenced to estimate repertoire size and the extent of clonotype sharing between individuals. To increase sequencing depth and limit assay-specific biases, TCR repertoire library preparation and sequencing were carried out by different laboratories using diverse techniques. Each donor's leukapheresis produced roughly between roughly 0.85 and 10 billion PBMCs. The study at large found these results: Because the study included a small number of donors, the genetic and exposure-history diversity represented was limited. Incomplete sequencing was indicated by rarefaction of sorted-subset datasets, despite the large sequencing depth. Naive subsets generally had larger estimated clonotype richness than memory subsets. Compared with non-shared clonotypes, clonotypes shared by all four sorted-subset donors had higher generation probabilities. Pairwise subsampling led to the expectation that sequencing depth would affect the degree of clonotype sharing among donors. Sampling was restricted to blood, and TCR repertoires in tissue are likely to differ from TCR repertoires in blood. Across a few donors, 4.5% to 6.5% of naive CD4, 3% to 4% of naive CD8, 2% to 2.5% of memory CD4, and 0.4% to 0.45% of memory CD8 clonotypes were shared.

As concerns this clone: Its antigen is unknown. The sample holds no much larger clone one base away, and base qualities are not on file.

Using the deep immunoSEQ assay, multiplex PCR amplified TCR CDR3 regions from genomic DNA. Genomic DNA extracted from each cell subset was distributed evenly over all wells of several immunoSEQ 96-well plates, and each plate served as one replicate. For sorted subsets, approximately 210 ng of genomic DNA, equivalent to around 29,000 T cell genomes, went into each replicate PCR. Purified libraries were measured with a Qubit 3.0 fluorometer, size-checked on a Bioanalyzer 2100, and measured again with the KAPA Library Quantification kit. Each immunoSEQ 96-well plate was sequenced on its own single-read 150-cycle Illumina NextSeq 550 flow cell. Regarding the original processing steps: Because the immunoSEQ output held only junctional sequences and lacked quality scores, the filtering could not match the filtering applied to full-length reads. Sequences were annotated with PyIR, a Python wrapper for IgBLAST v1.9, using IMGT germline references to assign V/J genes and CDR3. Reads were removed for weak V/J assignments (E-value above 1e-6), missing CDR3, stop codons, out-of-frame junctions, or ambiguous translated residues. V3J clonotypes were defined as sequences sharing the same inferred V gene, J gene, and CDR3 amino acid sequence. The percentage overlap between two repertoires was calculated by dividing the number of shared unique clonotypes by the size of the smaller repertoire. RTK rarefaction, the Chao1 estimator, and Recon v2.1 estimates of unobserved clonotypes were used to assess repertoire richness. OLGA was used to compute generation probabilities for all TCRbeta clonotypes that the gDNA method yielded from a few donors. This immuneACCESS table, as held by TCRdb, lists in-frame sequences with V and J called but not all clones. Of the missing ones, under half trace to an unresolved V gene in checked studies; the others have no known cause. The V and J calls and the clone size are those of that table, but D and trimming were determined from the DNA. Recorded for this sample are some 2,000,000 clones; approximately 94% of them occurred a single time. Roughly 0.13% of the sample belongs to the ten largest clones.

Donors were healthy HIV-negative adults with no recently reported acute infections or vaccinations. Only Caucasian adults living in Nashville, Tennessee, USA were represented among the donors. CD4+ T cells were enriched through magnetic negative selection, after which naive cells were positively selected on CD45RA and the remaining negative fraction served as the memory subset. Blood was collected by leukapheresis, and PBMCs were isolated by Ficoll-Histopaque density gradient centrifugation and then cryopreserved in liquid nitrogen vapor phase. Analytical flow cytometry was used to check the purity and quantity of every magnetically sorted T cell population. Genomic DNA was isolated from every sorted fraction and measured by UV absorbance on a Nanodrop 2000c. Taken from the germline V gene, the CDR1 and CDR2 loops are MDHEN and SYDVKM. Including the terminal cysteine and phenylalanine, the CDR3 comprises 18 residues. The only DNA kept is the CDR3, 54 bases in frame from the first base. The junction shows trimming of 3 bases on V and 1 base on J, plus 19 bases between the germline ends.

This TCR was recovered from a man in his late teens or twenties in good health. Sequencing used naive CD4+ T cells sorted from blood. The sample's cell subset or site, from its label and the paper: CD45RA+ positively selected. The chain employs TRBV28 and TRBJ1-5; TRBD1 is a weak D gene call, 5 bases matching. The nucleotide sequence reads TGTGCCAGCAGTTTCTCGGAGGCGTGGGGGATGAGCAATCAGCCCCAGCATTTT. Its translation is CASSFSEAWGMSNQPQHF.